These T cell receptor beta chains were read from a single sample in a study of identical twins. TCRdb re-called the 5' RACE reads with MiXCR, one entry per CDR3 protein. The sample has 1.5 million to 2 million distinct CDR3 sequences, more than 30% seen once. Sequencing was performed on cord blood. The receptors shown here come from a newborn girl in good health. The CDR3 runs from the conserved cysteine through the conserved F or W. Fields, in order: D gene, J gene, V gene, clone size, CDR3 protein, CDR3 DNA. A D gene is named only where the DNA matches it firmly. A row's size may be missing; if present it is once, few, many or a size class.

TRBD2 TRBJ2-7 TRBV4-1 few CASSPVGLAVSYEQYF TGCGCCAGCAGCCCCGTAGGACTAGCGGTCTCCTACGAGCAGTACTTC
NA TRBJ1-2 TRBV3-1 many CASSQRTSSGYTF TGTGCCAGCAGCCAACGCACCTCAAGTGGCTACACCTTC
NA TRBJ2-1 TRBV3-1 many CASSPAGSIPNEQFF TGTGCCAGCAGCCCTGCCGGGAGTATCCCCAATGAGCAGTTCTTC
NA TRBJ2-7 TRBV5-1 few CASSVQGSLHYEQYF TGCGCCAGCAGCGTACAGGGATCGCTCCACTACGAGCAGTACTTC
NA TRBJ2-7 TRBV20-1 many CSARGLPYEQYF TGCAGTGCTAGAGGATTGCCCTACGAGCAGTACTTC
NA TRBJ1-1 TRBV6-8 few CASSPGGAHTEAFF TGTGCCAGCAGCCCGGGGGGGGCCCACACTGAAGCTTTCTTT
NA TRBJ2-7 TRBV29-1 few CSVVGGRGNEQYF TGCAGCGTTGTAGGTGGGAGAGGCAATGAGCAGTACTTC
TRBD1 TRBJ1-1 TRBV18 NA CASSPRTGDMNTEAFF TGTGCCAGCTCACCAAGGACAGGCGATATGAACACTGAAGCTTTCTTT
NA TRBJ2-7 TRBV29-1 few CSVEGEKSYEQYF TGCAGCGTTGAAGGTGAGAAGTCCTACGAGCAGTACTTC
NA TRBJ2-5 TRBV6-4 few CASSDSKGWETQYF TGTGCCAGCAGTGACTCGAAGGGTTGGGAGACCCAGTACTTC
TRBD2 TRBJ2-3 TRBV5-1 NA CASSLLLAGGYADTQYF TGCGCCAGCAGCTTGTTGCTAGCGGGAGGATATGCAGATACGCAGTATTTT
NA TRBJ1-2 TRBV13 NA CASSVPAAPNYGYTF TGTGCCAGCAGCGTTCCAGCGGCCCCTAACTATGGCTACACCTTC
NA TRBJ1-2 TRBV20-1 few CSAWTERGYTF TGCAGTGCTTGGACCGAACGCGGCTACACCTTC
TRBD2 TRBJ2-3 TRBV12-3/TRBV12-4 NA CASSLAWTSGATDAEYF TGTGCCAGCAGTTTAGCGTGGACTAGCGGGGCTACAGATGCGGAGTATTTT
NA TRBJ2-7 TRBV20-1 NA CSAGGRLLTSYEQYF TGCAGTGCTGGTGGTCGACTGTTGACCTCCTACGAGCAGTACTTC
NA TRBJ2-2 TRBV9 few CASSGRLGGELFF TGTGCCAGCAGCGGCAGGCTTGGCGGGGAGCTGTTTTTT
NA TRBJ2-5 TRBV20-1 NA CSARPDDRETQYF TGCAGTGCTCGCCCCGACGATCGAGAGACCCAGTACTTC
NA TRBJ2-7 TRBV28 NA CASSPARSTSYEQYF TGTGCCAGCAGTCCGGCCCGCTCTACTTCCTACGAGCAGTACTTC
NA TRBJ1-6 TRBV4-1 NA CASSQEQSNYNSPLHF TGCGCCAGCAGCCAAGAGCAGTCAAACTATAATTCACCCCTCCACTTT
TRBD1 TRBJ2-4 TRBV10-3 NA CAIRDREDNEQYF TGTGCCATCAGGGACAGGGAGGACAATGAGCAGTACTTC
TRBD2 TRBJ2-1 TRBV24-1 few CATSSRGGPNEQFF TGTGCCACCAGTTCCCGGGGGGGCCCTAATGAGCAGTTCTTC
TRBD1 TRBJ1-2 TRBV20-1 NA CSAREQGVIYGYTF TGCAGTGCTAGAGAGCAGGGGGTAATCTATGGCTACACCTTC
NA TRBJ1-1 TRBV10-3 once CAISPYGGQNTEAFF TGTGCCATCAGTCCTTACGGGGGGCAGAACACTGAAGCTTTCTTT
NA TRBJ2-3 TRBV10-3 few CAISPGGADTQYF TGTGCCATCAGCCCCGGGGGTGCAGATACGCAGTATTTT
TRBD1 TRBJ1-5 TRBV2 NA CASSDAGGYQPQHF TGTGCCAGCAGTGATGCAGGGGGCTATCAGCCCCAGCATTTT
NA TRBJ1-5 TRBV27 NA CARGRRNSNQPQHF TGTGCCAGAGGACGGCGAAATAGCAATCAGCCCCAGCATTTT
TRBD2 TRBJ2-7 TRBV11-2 few CASSSLAGKHNEQYF TGTGCCAGCAGCTCACTAGCGGGGAAGCACAATGAGCAGTACTTC
NA TRBJ1-4 TRBV27 NA CASSFQGRTNEKLFF TGTGCCAGCAGTTTTCAGGGTCGGACTAATGAAAAACTGTTTTTT
TRBD2 TRBJ2-1 TRBV7-2 NA CASTVRTSYNEQFF TGTGCCAGCACCGTCAGGACTAGCTACAATGAGCAGTTCTTC
TRBD2 TRBJ2-3 TRBV9 NA CASSVGAGGLEDTQYF TGTGCCAGCAGCGTAGGAGCGGGGGGGCTGGAAGATACGCAGTATTTT
TRBD2 TRBJ2-7 TRBV24-1 NA CATSDSPGTSSVAEQYF TGTGCCACCAGTGATTCCCCTGGGACTAGCAGTGTCGCCGAGCAGTACTTC
TRBD2 TRBJ2-7 TRBV5-6 NA CSSTLAGSYNEQYF TGTTCCAGCACTCTAGCGGGCTCCTACAATGAGCAGTACTTC
NA TRBJ2-7 TRBV21-1 few CASSESSGTGSYNEQYF TGTGCCAGCAGCGAATCCTCCGGGACAGGCTCCTACAATGAGCAGTACTTC
NA TRBJ2-1 TRBV5-6 NA CASSRRRSSYNEQFF TGTGCCAGCAGCAGGAGGCGGAGCTCCTACAATGAGCAGTTCTTC
NA TRBJ2-7 TRBV7-2 NA CASSLDYKDEQYF TGTGCCAGCAGCTTAGACTATAAGGATGAGCAGTACTTC
NA TRBJ2-7 TRBV20-1 many CSASRFGIGEQYF TGCAGTGCGTCCCGTTTCGGGATCGGCGAGCAGTACTTC
NA TRBJ1-5 TRBV12-3/TRBV12-4 few CASSTQGFNQPQHF TGTGCCAGCAGCACCCAGGGTTTCAATCAGCCCCAGCATTTT
NA TRBJ2-5 TRBV20-1 once CSVLRGNRETQYF TGCAGTGTGCTGCGGGGCAACCGGGAGACCCAGTACTTC
NA TRBJ2-3 TRBV15 NA CATSRFTDTQYF TGTGCCACCAGCAGATTTACAGATACGCAGTATTTT
TRBD1 TRBJ1-6 TRBV20-1 NA CSAPRQGNSPLHF TGCAGTGCTCCACGACAGGGAAATTCACCCCTCCACTTT
TRBD1 TRBJ1-5 TRBV6-2/TRBV6-3 few CASRNFEWTGERQPQHF TGTGCCAGCAGAAATTTCGAATGGACAGGGGAACGGCAGCCCCAGCATTTT
NA TRBJ1-1 TRBV29-1 few CSASGAITEAFF TGCAGCGCCTCAGGGGCCATCACTGAAGCTTTCTTT
TRBD1 TRBJ2-2 TRBV12-3/TRBV12-4 few CASNKGQESGELFF TGTGCCAGCAACAAAGGACAGGAGTCCGGGGAGCTGTTTTTT
NA TRBJ2-6 TRBV3-1 NA CASSQGGAGANVLTF TGTGCCAGCAGCCAAGGGGGGGCTGGGGCCAACGTCCTGACTTTC
TRBD2 TRBJ2-3 TRBV2 NA CASSVRLADTDTQYF TGTGCCAGCAGTGTAAGACTAGCGGATACAGATACGCAGTATTTT
TRBD1 TRBJ1-1 TRBV10-1 NA CASSDIRQGGTEAFF TGCGCCAGCAGTGACATCAGACAGGGGGGCACTGAAGCTTTCTTT
TRBD2 TRBJ2-1 TRBV28 NA CASSLERELYDEQFF TGTGCCAGCAGTCTCGAGCGGGAGCTCTACGATGAGCAGTTCTTC
NA TRBJ2-3 TRBV12-3/TRBV12-4 NA CAIQKLAASTDTQYF TGTGCCATTCAGAAACTAGCAGCTAGCACAGATACGCAGTATTTT
TRBD2 TRBJ2-1 TRBV12-3/TRBV12-4 few CASSFGGGKDEQFF TGTGCCAGCAGTTTCGGGGGGGGGAAGGATGAGCAGTTCTTC
TRBD1 TRBJ2-7 TRBV28 once CASTVGTGGYEQYF TGTGCCAGCACTGTGGGGACAGGGGGCTACGAGCAGTACTTC
NA TRBJ2-1 TRBV27 NA CASSRKLRSRSYNEQFF TGTGCCAGCAGTAGAAAATTACGGTCCCGGTCCTACAATGAGCAGTTCTTC
TRBD2 TRBJ2-1 TRBV5-6 few CASRVGLANTYSEQFF TGTGCCAGCAGAGTCGGACTAGCTAATACCTACAGTGAGCAGTTCTTC
NA TRBJ2-7 TRBV15 few CATSRTRTGYEQYF TGTGCCACCAGCAGAACCCGGACGGGCTACGAGCAGTACTTC
NA TRBJ2-7 TRBV29-1 few CSVEQGKPYEQYF TGCAGCGTTGAACAGGGGAAACCCTACGAGCAGTACTTC
NA TRBJ2-5 TRBV5-7 NA CASSLVEGVRYQETQYF TGTGCCAGCAGCTTGGTAGAAGGGGTGCGATACCAAGAGACCCAGTACTTC